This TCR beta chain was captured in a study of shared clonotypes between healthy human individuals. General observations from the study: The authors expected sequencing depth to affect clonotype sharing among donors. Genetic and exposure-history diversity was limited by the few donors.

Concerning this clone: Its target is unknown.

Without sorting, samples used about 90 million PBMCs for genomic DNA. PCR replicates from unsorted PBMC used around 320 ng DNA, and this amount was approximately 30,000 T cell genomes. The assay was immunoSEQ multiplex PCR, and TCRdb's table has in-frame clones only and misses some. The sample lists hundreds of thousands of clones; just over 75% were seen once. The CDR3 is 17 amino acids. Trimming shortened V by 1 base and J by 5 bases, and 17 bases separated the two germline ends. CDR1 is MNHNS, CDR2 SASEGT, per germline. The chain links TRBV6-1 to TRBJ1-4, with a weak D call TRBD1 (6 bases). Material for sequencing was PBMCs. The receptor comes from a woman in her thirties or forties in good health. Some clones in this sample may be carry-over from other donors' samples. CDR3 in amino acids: CASSEVGTLRGNEKLFF. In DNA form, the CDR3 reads TGTGCCAGCAGTGAAGTAGGCACCCTGAGGGGGAATGAAAAACTGTTTTTT.